This is a list of T cell receptor beta chains from one sample in a study of T cells expressing NK-cell markers. No DNA is given; TCRdb re-called the 5' RACE reads and lists each CDR3 protein once. This repertoire includes 130,000 to 150,000 distinct CDR3 sequences. Material for sequencing was blood T cells: a sorted CD56 or NKG2C T cell subset, CD4+ or CD8+ T cells, or bulk PBMC T cells (not recorded which). These receptors all come from a man in his late teens or twenties in good health. The CDR3 runs from the conserved cysteine through the conserved F or W.

j_call v_call cdr3_aa
TRBJ2-7 TRBV7-2 CASSLDVAGDEQYF
TRBJ1-4 TRBV7-9 CASSLTDSHNEKLFF
TRBJ2-1 TRBV5-1 CASSPGPTYNEQFF
TRBJ2-7 TRBV12-3/TRBV12-4 CASSSRQGVYEQYF
TRBJ2-5 TRBV7-9 CASGIVEGLGAETQYF
TRBJ2-7 TRBV6-2/TRBV6-3 CASQGTSGRGYEQYF
TRBJ2-5 TRBV28 CASRGTSGTIVQETQYF
TRBJ1-4 TRBV29-1 CSVEPQGEGEKLFF
TRBJ1-5 TRBV7-9 CASSQGGGGQPQHF
TRBJ2-7 TRBV2 CASLGLAGYEQYF
TRBJ2-5 TRBV10-3 CAISESIGPQETQYF
TRBJ2-3 TRBV11-2 CASSLSESPDTQYF
TRBJ2-5 TRBV20-1 CSARDVGETQETQYF
TRBJ1-2 TRBV24-1 CATSDSLAPGYTF
TRBJ1-2 TRBV11-2 CASSFAGTGLEGYTF
TRBJ2-6 TRBV7-2 CASSSEIVVSGANVLTF
TRBJ2-3 TRBV11-3 CASSLEGVGLTDTQYF
TRBJ2-3 TRBV11-2 CASSLWGGVDTQYF
TRBJ2-7 TRBV18 CASSPYEQGTSYEQYF
TRBJ2-1 TRBV6-1 CASSGYRDEQFF
TRBJ2-2 TRBV24-1 CATSSGTSSGELFF
TRBJ2-5 TRBV6-2/TRBV6-3 CASSTQRFQETQYF
TRBJ2-7 TRBV5-4 CASSSLYDAEYEQYF
TRBJ2-1 TRBV5-1 CASRLPVVGAPLNEQFF
TRBJ2-1 TRBV7-8 CASSLDLQGHYSYNEQFF
TRBJ2-7 TRBV2 CASSEAGVYEQYF
TRBJ2-2 TRBV12-3/TRBV12-4 CASSLRDRDTGELFF
TRBJ2-7 TRBV19 CASSTRDGYYEQYF
TRBJ1-1 TRBV3-1 CASSWGGNTEAFF
TRBJ2-1 TRBV12-3/TRBV12-4 CASSHGTPYNEQFF
TRBJ1-1 TRBV5-1 CASSHARLNTEAFF
TRBJ1-2 TRBV15 CATSRTGVGYTF
TRBJ2-2 TRBV6-4 CASSEFGSPGELFF
TRBJ2-3 TRBV29-1 CSDRWETDTQYF
TRBJ1-5 TRBV27 CASSTVSNQPQHF
TRBJ2-3 TRBV11-2 CASNTVAGFVDTQYF
TRBJ2-3 TRBV4-3 CASSQDPTGVADTQYF
TRBJ2-3 TRBV11-2 CASSLESLQSSYTDTQYF
TRBJ2-5 TRBV4-2 CASSQDGTSETQYF
TRBJ2-7 TRBV20-1 CSARDKRWGQSYEQYF
TRBJ2-5 TRBV25-1 CASSESVGGTQYF
TRBJ2-1 TRBV5-5 CASSPSPADNEQFF
TRBJ2-7 TRBV2 CASSDLGQGLFQYEQYF
TRBJ2-7 TRBV19 CASATSHEQYF
TRBJ2-2 TRBV20-1 CSAKGALDTGELFF
TRBJ1-5 TRBV13 CASSLGRQPQHF
TRBJ1-2 TRBV5-1 CASSLEADERSSNYGYTF
TRBJ2-3 TRBV6-2/TRBV6-3 CASTPGDTQYF
TRBJ2-7 TRBV6-2/TRBV6-3 CASSYSVAGVGYEQYF
TRBJ1-5 TRBV7-9 CASSLSTGGNQPQHF
TRBJ2-3 TRBV24-1 CATSDLAGTGDTDTQYF
TRBJ2-1 TRBV4-3 CASSLEEREGDKQFF
TRBJ2-1 TRBV7-6 CASSLVGDRGYNEQFF
TRBJ1-1 TRBV6-6 CASSYGGKTEAFF
TRBJ2-2 TRBV11-2 CASSPYSGRGTGELFF
TRBJ1-4 TRBV12-3/TRBV12-4 CASSFWAGNGEKLFF
TRBJ2-7 TRBV27 CASSPVGRENSYEQYF